This T cell receptor beta chain was identified during a study of siplizumab effects on memory and regulatory T cells. Study-wide findings and caveats: The authors mapped only a minor fraction of alloreactive clones to unstimulated subsets.

The ends were cut back, 1 base at V and 4 bases at J, with 14 bases in the middle. The CDR3 totals 16 residues. The germline CDR1 and CDR2 sequences are SNHLY and FYNNEI. As to this clone: Its antigen is undetermined.

Only in-frame clones appear in the TCRdb table, and some are missing; sequencing was by immunoSEQ multiplex PCR. Here the sample spans about 100,000 clones, around 90% being singletons. The sequenced sample was non-Treg CD4+ T cells sorted from blood. The chain recombines TRBV2 with TRBJ2-1; TRBD2 is a possible D gene (5 bases). The clonotype was recovered from a human donor in good health. CDR3 amino acids: CASSEDRLAIYNEQFF. In DNA form, the CDR3 reads TGTGCCAGCAGTGAAGATCGGCTAGCCATATACAATGAGCAGTTCTTC.